The 17 T cell receptor beta chains listed next were all sequenced from one sample in a study of human T cells and chemical hapten exposure. TCRdb re-analysed the RACE reads in MiXCR, keeping a single row per CDR3 protein. The data contain roughly 130,000 distinct CDR3 sequences, 9% to 10% of them singletons. As to time point: healthy volunteer bleed at 2 weeks. The study extracted total RNA from unfractionated whole blood. The material sequenced was whole blood. The receptors derive from a male donor in good health. Some clones in this sample may be carry-over from other donors' samples.

This sequence joins TRBV19 and TRBJ1-5; possible D gene TRBD1, 5 bases. Germline V CDR1 and CDR2: LNHDA, SQIVND (reference sequence). The CDR3 is made up of 11 amino acids. V was trimmed by 8 bases and J by 3 bases, leaving 5 bases between them. The CDR3 reads CASGTNQPQHF. The CDR3 bases are TGTGCCAGTGGGACCAATCAGCCCCAGCATTTT.

The rearrangement uses TRBV6-2 or TRBV6-3 and TRBJ1-1; no definite D call. Trimming shortened V by 2 bases and J by 5 bases, and 15 bases separated the two germline ends. Germline-derived CDR1 and CDR2 are MNHEY and SVGEGT. CDR3 length: 15 residues. The CDR3 DNA reads as TGTGCCAGCAGTTACGGTGGGCTTCCCAGGACTGAAGCTTTCTTT. This encodes CASSYGGLPRTEAFF.

This clonotype was detected only a few times. The rearrangement joins TRBV2 to TRBJ1-5; D not certain. V was cut by 3 bases and J by 5 bases, with 14 bases left in between. The CDR3 has 15 residues. The germline gives CDR1 SNHLY, CDR2 FYNNEI. In nucleotides, the CDR3 is TGTGCCAGCAGTGAGACCTTGGGTTCGCATCAGCCCCAGCATTTT. This translates into CASSETLGSHQPQHF.

This clonotype was observed a handful of times. This sequence joins TRBV7-2 and TRBJ1-6; 7 bases fit TRBD1. The germline V gene encodes CDR1 SGHTA and CDR2 FQGNSA. After removal of 5 bases from V and 6 bases from J, the junction contained 7 bases not matched to a gene. The CDR3 loop spans 15 amino acids. The CDR3 is CASSRDSMGNSPLHF. The CDR3 DNA sequence: TGTGCCAGCAGCCGGGACAGCATGGGTAATTCACCCCTCCACTTT.

The rearrangement uses TRBV18 and TRBJ2-6, with D unresolved. Trimming pared 4 bases from V and 0 bases from J, leaving 4 bases between. CDR3 length: 14 amino acids. Germline V gene sequence: CDR1 KGHSH, CDR2 LQKENI. The CDR3 is CASSLSSGANVLTF. The CDR3 DNA reads TGTGCCAGCTCACTATCCTCTGGGGCCAACGTCCTGACTTTC.

The chain employs TRBV20-1 and TRBJ2-5, with D tentatively TRBD1 (6 bases). The V end lost 3 bases, the J end lost 6 bases, and 14 bases lay between the germline ends. The germline V gene encodes CDR1 DFQATT and CDR2 SNEGSKA (reference sequence). The CDR3 loop spans 13 amino acids. The CDR3 nucleotides are TGCAGTGCTAGGGTGACAGGCGTCAAGACCCAGTACTTC. Amino acid sequence: CSARVTGVKTQYF.

This clonotype was detected only a few times. The genes are TRBV6-2 or TRBV6-3 and TRBJ1-1, with D uncertain. The CDR3 has 14 amino acids. Germline V lookup: CDR1 MNHEY, CDR2 SVGEGT. V was trimmed by 6 bases and J by 6 bases, leaving 17 bases between them. This CDR3 is CASSPGPGRPEAFF. The CDR3 DNA sequence: TGTGCCAGCAGCCCCGGACCGGGTAGACCTGAAGCTTTCTTT.

In its sample, this clonotype was seen many times. The chain uses TRBV29-1 and TRBJ1-1; D gene uncertain. The germline V gene has CDR1 SQVTM and CDR2 ANQGSEA. The CDR3 is 12 amino acids. Trimming left V 4 bases short and J 0 bases short, with 6 bases between. The CDR3 coding sequence is TGCAGCGTTGGAGGGCTGAACACTGAAGCTTTCTTT. Its protein product is CSVGGLNTEAFF. The full variable domain, completed using reference TRBV29-1 and TRBJ1-1, is SAVISQKPSRDICQRGTSLTIQCQVDSQVTMMFWYRQQPGQSLTLIATANQGSEATYESGFVIDKFPISRPNLTFSTLTVSNMSPEDSSIYLCSVGGLNTEAFFGQGTRLTVV.

This clonotype showed up just once. This chain uses TRBV9 with TRBJ1-3, with TRBD1 matching over 8 bases. The CDR3 consists of 16 residues. The V gene's germline CDR1 is SGDLS and CDR2 YYNGEE. V shed 0 bases, J shed 4 bases, and the junction held 6 bases outside the gene matches. The CDR3: CASSVAPTGVGNTIYF. The CDR3 DNA follows: TGTGCCAGCAGCGTAGCCCCGACAGGGGTAGGAAACACCATATATTTT.

The genes are TRBV29-1 and TRBJ1-2; TRBD1 matches at 9 bases. The CDR3 extends over 15 amino acids. J lost 4 bases, V lost 4 bases, and 10 bases had no gene match. Germline values: CDR1 SQVTM, CDR2 ANQGSEA. The DNA for the CDR3 is TGCAGCGTTGGGACAGGGGATATTTCGGGCTATGGCTACACCTTC. As protein: CSVGTGDISGYGYTF.

There are many counts of this clonotype. V usage is TRBV19 and J usage is TRBJ2-1; D uncertain. This CDR3 comprises 17 residues. Germline lookup yields CDR1 LNHDA and CDR2 SQIVND (reference sequence). V gave up 6 bases and J gave up 5 bases, with 23 bases separating them. The CDR3: CASRRWANSPQDNEQFF. In DNA form, the CDR3 reads TGTGCCAGTAGGAGGTGGGCTAACTCACCCCAGGACAATGAGCAGTTCTTC. The full variable domain, in which reference TRBV19 and TRBJ2-1 provide the parts outside the CDR3, is DGGITQSPKYLFRKEGQNVTLSCEQNLNHDAMYWYRQDPGQGLRLIYYSQIVNDFQKGDIAEGYSVSREKKESFPLTVTSAQKNPTAFYLCASRRWANSPQDNEQFFGPGTRLTVL.

This clonotype has more than one count but fewer than ten. The gene calls are TRBV20-1 and TRBJ1-1, with 10 bases identical to TRBD1. Per germline, CDR1 DFQATT and CDR2 SNEGSKA (reference sequence). Trimming at V came to 6 bases and at J to 3 bases, leaving 16 bases not matched to a gene. This CDR3 has 17 amino acids. For the CDR3, the DNA is TGCAGTGCCTCACGGGGACAGGGGTTAATAAAAGACACTGAAGCTTTCTTT. Residues: CSASRGQGLIKDTEAFF.

This clonotype was seen more than once but under ten times. J is TRBJ2-7 and V is TRBV25-1, with no clear D. Per the germline V gene, CDR1 is MGHDK and CDR2 is SYGVNS. There are 15 residues in the CDR3. Trimming removed 2 bases from V and 2 bases from J, with 13 bases in between. The CDR3 spells CASSEGGAHTYEQYF. The CDR3 DNA is TGTGCCAGCAGTGAAGGCGGAGCGCACACCTACGAGCAGTACTTC.

The chain carries TRBV14 and TRBJ2-6, with a tentative D call TRBD1 (5 bases). Germline CDR1 SGHDN, CDR2 FVKESK. The CDR3 is 19 amino acids. The V end lost 4 bases, the J end lost 0 bases, and 19 bases lay between the germline ends. CDR3 bases: TGTGCCAGCAGCCCCATATTACAGGTTTTGGTCTCTGGGGCCAACGTCCTGACTTTC. The encoded protein is CASSPILQVLVSGANVLTF.

This chain connects TRBV6-6 to TRBJ1-5; tentatively, D is TRBD1 (5 bases). The V and J ends lost 5 bases and 1 base respectively, with 15 bases between them. Germline CDR1 reads MNHNY; CDR2 reads SVGAGI (reference sequence). This CDR3 is 16 amino acids long. CDR3 loop: CASSSEGFKSNQPQHF. The CDR3 region has the DNA TGTGCCAGCAGTAGTGAGGGGTTTAAGAGCAATCAGCCCCAGCATTTT.

Ten or more counts support this clonotype. The chain links TRBV12-5 to TRBJ2-2; D is uncertain. Germline loops: CDR1 LGHNT, CDR2 FRNRAP. The CDR3 is 16 residues long. The V end was cut by 1 base, the J end by 2 bases, with 11 bases between. The CDR3 region is CASGLAHRPNTGELFF. CDR3 bases: TGTGCTAGTGGTTTGGCTCACCGACCCAACACCGGGGAGCTGTTTTTT.

This clonotype appeared many times. V usage is TRBV20-1 and J usage is TRBJ1-5, with unresolved D. The germline V gene has CDR1 DFQATT and CDR2 SNEGSKA (reference sequence). V was pared by 3 bases and J by 9 bases, with 15 bases between. CDR3 length: 13 amino acids. The CDR3 loop reads CSASHSYLLPQHF. The DNA for the CDR3 is TGCAGTGCTAGTCACAGTTACCTGTTGCCCCAGCATTTT.